This T cell receptor beta chain emerged from a study of early T cells in non-severe SARS-CoV-2 infection. About this clonotype itself: Its antigen is still unknown.

General observations from the study: In VDJdb matching, anti-spike CD8 responses were favored while private and CD4 specificities went missing.

TCRdb re-called the 5' RACE reads through MiXCR, storing one row per CDR3 protein. This sample has tens of thousands of distinct CDR3 sequences, with around 14% found just once. This sequence was found in an adult who was a healthcare worker with PCR-confirmed SARS-CoV-2 infection or an uninfected control (not recorded which). Sequencing was performed on whole blood.

CDR3 sequence: CASSLGGQPVTGELFF. The CDR3, as DNA: TGTGCCAGCAGTTTAGGCGGGCAGCCGGTCACCGGGGAGCTGTTTTTT. The J gene is TRBJ2-2, the V gene TRBV28; tentatively, D is TRBD2 (5 bases). This CDR3 has 16 amino acids. Trimming stripped 2 bases from V and 4 bases from J, with 14 bases between. CDR1 and CDR2 from the germline V gene are MDHEN and SYDVKM.